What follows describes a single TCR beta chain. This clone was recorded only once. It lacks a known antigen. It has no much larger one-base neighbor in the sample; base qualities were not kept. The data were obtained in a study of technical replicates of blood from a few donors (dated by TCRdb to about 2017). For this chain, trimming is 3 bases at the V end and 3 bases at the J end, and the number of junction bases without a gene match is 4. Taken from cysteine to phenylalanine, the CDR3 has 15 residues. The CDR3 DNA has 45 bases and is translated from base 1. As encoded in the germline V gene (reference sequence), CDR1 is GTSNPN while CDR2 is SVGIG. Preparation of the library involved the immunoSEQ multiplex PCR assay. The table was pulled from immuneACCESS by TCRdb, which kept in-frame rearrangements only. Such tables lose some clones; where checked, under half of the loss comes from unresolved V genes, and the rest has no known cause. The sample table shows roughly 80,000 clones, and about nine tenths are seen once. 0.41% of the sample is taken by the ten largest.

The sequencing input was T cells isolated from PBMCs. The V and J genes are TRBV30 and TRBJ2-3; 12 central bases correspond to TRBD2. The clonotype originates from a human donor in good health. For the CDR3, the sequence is CAWSLAGGATDTQYF. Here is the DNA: TGTGCCTGGAGCCTAGCGGGAGGGGCGACAGATACGCAGTATTTT.